This T cell receptor (beta chain) emerged from a study of neurological immune-mediated disorders. Each sequencing run yielded over 190 million TCR-beta sequences from 15-18 subjects. From the 5' RACE reads, TCRdb called clonotypes with MiXCR, one entry per CDR3 protein. The sample yields about 99,000 distinct CDR3 sequences, 10% to 11% seen once. Noted time point: longitudinal time-point 3. At least ten counts were recorded for this clonotype. Its antigen is unknown. Germline values: CDR1 MDHEN, CDR2 SYDVKM. The CDR3 is 17 residues long. V dropped 1 base and J dropped 9; count of bases not matched to a gene: 14. Study-wide points: Private repertoires in all groups were suggested, as expanded clones shared no CDR3 amino acid sequences across subjects.

This chain uses TRBV28 with TRBJ2-1, with TRBD2 matching over 8 bases. Sequenced material: PBMCs. This clonotype was obtained from a female donor with HTLV-1-associated myelopathy (HAM/TSP). The CDR3 loop reads CASSLSAGAGDGGEQFF. The CDR3 DNA follows: TGTGCCAGCAGTTTATCGGCGGGAGCGGGGGACGGAGGTGAGCAGTTCTTC. Combining the CDR3 with reference TRBV28 and TRBJ2-1 gives the whole variable domain DVKVTQSSRYLVKRTGEKVFLECVQDMDHENMFWYRQDPGLGLRLIYFSYDVKMKEKGDIPEGYSVSREKKERFSLILESASTNQTSMYLCASSLSAGAGDGGEQFFGPGTRLTVL.